These T cell receptor beta chains were read from a single sample in a study of blood T cell repertoires in COVID-19. Libraries were prepared by immunoSEQ multiplex PCR; TCRdb keeps only in-frame clonotypes and omits some of them. The sample shows a few hundred thousand clones, 70% to 90% of them seen only once. Sample: peripheral blood. The receptors here all came from a man aged 35-49 years with acute or convalescent COVID-19. The CDR3 runs from the conserved cysteine through the conserved F or W. The order of the fields is V gene, clone size, CDR3 protein. Not every row has a clone size; where given, it reads once, few, many or a size class.

V gene: TRBV6-2/TRBV6-3; clone size: -; CDR3 protein: CASSSSRNNSPLHF
V gene: TRBV7-3; clone size: -; CDR3 protein: CASGTSGNTGELFF
V gene: TRBV14; clone size: once; CDR3 protein: CASSYTSGGAYNEQFF
V gene: TRBV28; clone size: -; CDR3 protein: CASSDSGGGSPLHF
V gene: TRBV6-5; clone size: -; CDR3 protein: CASRTNTEAFF
V gene: TRBV27; clone size: -; CDR3 protein: CASSFLEVDSPLHF
V gene: TRBV7-2; clone size: -; CDR3 protein: CASSYLGQGSYEQYF
V gene: TRBV3-1/TRBV3-2; clone size: -; CDR3 protein: CASSQAGNTIYF
V gene: TRBV6-8; clone size: -; CDR3 protein: CASRAGQGNSYEQYF
V gene: TRBV5-1; clone size: -; CDR3 protein: CASSSLSYEQYF
V gene: TRBV3-1/TRBV3-2; clone size: -; CDR3 protein: CASSPRDRGPEKLFF
V gene: TRBV29-1; clone size: -; CDR3 protein: CSVVDSYNQPQHF
V gene: TRBV23-1; clone size: -; CDR3 protein: CASRAGWNYEQYF
V gene: TRBV6-2/TRBV6-3; clone size: -; CDR3 protein: CASSYPVETQYF
V gene: TRBV30; clone size: -; CDR3 protein: CAWILDREKTEAFF
V gene: TRBV28; clone size: -; CDR3 protein: CATWDRGNTGELFF
V gene: TRBV28; clone size: -; CDR3 protein: CASSLHLRLAGEPNTGELFF
V gene: TRBV5-1; clone size: -; CDR3 protein: CASSLAGHRNQPQHF
V gene: TRBV6-2/TRBV6-3; clone size: -; CDR3 protein: CASSHGTGELFF
V gene: TRBV5-4; clone size: -; CDR3 protein: CASRGDTANTEAFF
V gene: TRBV5-5; clone size: -; CDR3 protein: CASSLVGGRRTEAFF
V gene: TRBV4-1; clone size: few; CDR3 protein: CASSQRVLGRNTIYF
V gene: TRBV18; clone size: -; CDR3 protein: CASSPDGLAGGGETQYF
V gene: TRBV5-4; clone size: -; CDR3 protein: CASSRDRGGQETQYF
V gene: TRBV9; clone size: -; CDR3 protein: CASKVGGTTGELFF
V gene: TRBV19; clone size: -; CDR3 protein: CASRGDNSYEQYF
V gene: TRBV7-9; clone size: -; CDR3 protein: CASSLGGGIKPGELFF
V gene: TRBV6-5; clone size: once; CDR3 protein: CASSFKNTEAFF
V gene: TRBV10-3; clone size: -; CDR3 protein: CAISESGLAGYEQFF
V gene: TRBV24-1; clone size: -; CDR3 protein: CATSVSTGTFESTDTQYF
V gene: TRBV2; clone size: -; CDR3 protein: CASSPRVWGYTF
V gene: TRBV19; clone size: once; CDR3 protein: CASSSLRRHVIFNQPQHF